This T cell receptor beta chain was identified during a study of post-analysis software for immune sequencing data. At the level of the study: Relapsing-remitting, secondary progressive and progressive-relapsing multiple sclerosis were all included among the disease courses.

Study-wide results and limits: Multiple sclerosis patients had significantly lower normalized Chao1 diversity than controls. About five TRBV segments, including TRBV5-6, TRBV5-1 and TRBV20-1, were more frequent in patients than controls. F-measure co-clustering was strong for batch-matched samples.

Of note for this clonotype: Its antigen is currently unknown.

The CDR3 is 13 residues long. CDR1 and CDR2 (germline): DFQATT, SNEGSKA (reference sequence). Built from TCR beta cDNA, the libraries had unique molecular identifiers in them. Input amounts of 1 to 10 million T cells were used. These gave about 500,000 cDNA molecules, so each molecule approximated one T cell. TCRdb re-called the PCR reads through MiXCR, storing one row per CDR3 protein. Among 350,000 to 450,000 distinct CDR3 sequences listed, 39% were seen once. This TCR came from a girl aged 2 to 9 with multiple sclerosis. Sequencing was performed on blood. The chain carries TRBV20-1 and TRBJ2-4; 9 positions agree with TRBD1. TRBJ2-5 explains the end of the DNA better; the J call may be wrong. DNA for the CDR3: TGCAGTGTTCCCTACAGGGGGCCGGAGACCCAGTACTTC. Translated, it gives CSVPYRGPETQYF.